Below, 5 T cell receptor beta chains from the same sample are listed, as sequenced in a study of CXCR3-negative and CXCR3-positive naive CD8 T cells. The TRB cDNA libraries were prepared by 5' RACE with UMI labels. TCRdb re-called the 5' RACE reads and gives one entry per CDR3 protein, without DNA. The sample has 100,000 to 150,000 distinct CDR3 sequences; the top ten hold less than 0.3%. The sequenced sample was naive CXCR3- CD8+ T cells from blood. Subset reported: CD45RO-CCR7+CD27+CD95- naive CD8+ T cells lacking CXCR3 (TNR3-). These receptors were collected from a human donor in good health. Some clones in this sample may be carry-over from other donors' samples.

V usage is TRBV5-1 and J usage is TRBJ2-3; TCRdb's assignment of TRBD2 cannot be checked, as there is no DNA. Germline assignment: CDR1 SGHRS and CDR2 YFSETQ. CDR3 length: 13 residues. CDR3 region: CASSWPSPDTQYF.

The rearrangement uses TRBV28 and TRBJ1-2; TCRdb's assignment of TRBD1 cannot be checked, as there is no DNA. Germline CDR1 MDHEN, CDR2 SYDVKM. CDR3 length: 14 amino acids. The CDR3 region is CASSLDRGGYGYTF.

This chain uses TRBV28 with TRBJ2-7. Per the germline V gene, CDR1 is MDHEN and CDR2 is SYDVKM. The CDR3 runs to 14 residues. The CDR3 loop reads CASSLYPRLNEQYF.

The chain links TRBV29-1 to TRBJ2-5; checking the TCRdb D call of TRBD2 is not possible without DNA. The CDR3 covers 14 residues. Per germline, CDR1 SQVTM and CDR2 ANQGSEA. The CDR3 sequence: CSVVLAGAGETQYF.

The CDR3: CSVDRGWNTEAFF. J is TRBJ1-1 and V is TRBV29-1; the D gene TCRdb calls, TRBD1, cannot be checked with no DNA. The CDR3 spans 13 residues. Germline assignment: CDR1 SQVTM and CDR2 ANQGSEA.